Listed below are T cell receptor beta chains from one sample, sequenced in a study of blood T cell repertoires in COVID-19. The repertoire was sequenced with immunoSEQ multiplex PCR; TCRdb's copy has only in-frame clones and lacks some. The sample contains fewer than 95,000 clones, roughly nine tenths of which appear only once. The sample taken for sequencing was peripheral blood. The receptors stem from a man between 45 and 60 years old with acute or convalescent COVID-19. The CDR3 runs from the conserved cysteine through the conserved F or W. Each record gives: D gene, J gene, V gene, clone size, CDR3 DNA, CDR3 protein. A D gene is named only where the DNA matches it firmly. A clone size is listed for some rows: how often the clone was seen (once, few, many), or a class if it is expanded.

D gene: TRBD1
J gene: TRBJ1-4
V gene: TRBV3-1/TRBV3-2
clone size: .
CDR3 DNA: TGTGCCAGCAGCATAAAGGGGGCAGGGGGAGAAAAACTGTTTTTT
CDR3 protein: CASSIKGAGGEKLFF

D gene: TRBD1
J gene: TRBJ1-6
V gene: TRBV19
clone size: .
CDR3 DNA: TGTGCCTCAAAGGACAGGGGGAATTCACCCCTCCACTTT
CDR3 protein: CASKDRGNSPLHF

D gene: TRBD1
J gene: TRBJ2-7
V gene: TRBV7-2
clone size: .
CDR3 DNA: TGTGCCAGCAGCTTAGGATACAGGGGGGTCTACGAGCAGTACTTC
CDR3 protein: CASSLGYRGVYEQYF

D gene: TRBD1
J gene: TRBJ1-1
V gene: TRBV27
clone size: .
CDR3 DNA: TGTGCCAGCAGTCGTCCCGGTACAGGGGGGACTGAAGCTTTCTTT
CDR3 protein: CASSRPGTGGTEAFF

D gene: TRBD2
J gene: TRBJ2-5
V gene: TRBV10-3
clone size: .
CDR3 DNA: TGTGCCATCAGCGGCCAGGCGGGGACTAACCAGTACTTC
CDR3 protein: CAISGQAGTNQYF

D gene: .
J gene: TRBJ1-1
V gene: TRBV9
clone size: .
CDR3 DNA: TGTGCCAGCAGCGTAGGAACAAGCACTGAAGCTTTCTTT
CDR3 protein: CASSVGTSTEAFF

D gene: .
J gene: TRBJ2-2
V gene: TRBV19
clone size: .
CDR3 DNA: TGTGCCAGTAGTGCACGGGCGGGGCGGAACACCGGGGAGCTGTTTTTT
CDR3 protein: CASSARAGRNTGELFF

D gene: TRBD1
J gene: TRBJ2-3
V gene: TRBV5-4
clone size: .
CDR3 DNA: TGTGCCAGCCATAGGACAGGGGCTTCCCTCACAGATACGCAGTATTTT
CDR3 protein: CASHRTGASLTDTQYF

D gene: .
J gene: TRBJ1-5
V gene: TRBV6-6
clone size: .
CDR3 DNA: TGTGCCAGCGACTTGGGGGAGGGCAGGAAGCAGCCCCAGCATTTT
CDR3 protein: CASDLGEGRKQPQHF

D gene: TRBD1
J gene: TRBJ1-2
V gene: TRBV29-1
clone size: .
CDR3 DNA: TGCAGCGTTAGACAGGGGTCTAACTATGGCTACACCTTC
CDR3 protein: CSVRQGSNYGYTF

D gene: TRBD1
J gene: TRBJ2-7
V gene: TRBV7-9
clone size: .
CDR3 DNA: TGTGCCAGCAGCGCAGACAGGGTGTTACACGAGCAGTACTTC
CDR3 protein: CASSADRVLHEQYF

D gene: .
J gene: TRBJ1-2
V gene: TRBV5-4
clone size: .
CDR3 DNA: TGTGCCAGCAGCCCACCTCGGGGGGCTGATGGCTACACCTTC
CDR3 protein: CASSPPRGADGYTF

D gene: TRBD1
J gene: TRBJ2-2
V gene: TRBV5-1
clone size: .
CDR3 DNA: TGCGCCAGCAGCTCGACGACTCCCGGGACAGGGGCCGGGGAGCTGTTTTTT
CDR3 protein: CASSSTTPGTGAGELFF

D gene: TRBD1
J gene: TRBJ1-6
V gene: TRBV10-2
clone size: .
CDR3 DNA: TGCGCCAGCAGTGAGTCGAGGGGACAGGGGGCTTCACCCCTCCACTTT
CDR3 protein: CASSESRGQGASPLHF

D gene: .
J gene: TRBJ1-1
V gene: TRBV30
clone size: .
CDR3 DNA: TGTGCCTGGAGTGTACGCGGGTTGAACACTGAAGCTTTCTTT
CDR3 protein: CAWSVRGLNTEAFF

D gene: TRBD2
J gene: TRBJ2-3
V gene: TRBV9
clone size: .
CDR3 DNA: TGTGCCAGCAGCGTTAGCGGGGTTGGGACAGATACGCAGTATTTT
CDR3 protein: CASSVSGVGTDTQYF

D gene: .
J gene: TRBJ1-1
V gene: TRBV11-2
clone size: .
CDR3 DNA: TGTGCCAGCAGCGTGACAGAGAACACTGAAGCTTTCTTT
CDR3 protein: CASSVTENTEAFF

D gene: TRBD2
J gene: TRBJ2-2
V gene: TRBV3-1/TRBV3-2
clone size: .
CDR3 DNA: TGTGCCAGCAGCCGAACTTGGGGAGGGGTCCCCGGGGAGCTGTTTTTT
CDR3 protein: CASSRTWGGVPGELFF

D gene: TRBD1
J gene: TRBJ1-1
V gene: TRBV28
clone size: .
CDR3 DNA: TGTGCCAGCAGTTCCGGGACAGGGGGCCAAGCTTTCTTT
CDR3 protein: CASSSGTGGQAFF

D gene: TRBD2
J gene: TRBJ2-1
V gene: TRBV6-6
clone size: .
CDR3 DNA: TGTGCCAGCCGGGTAGCTAGCGGGGTATCCAATGAGCAGTTCTTC
CDR3 protein: CASRVASGVSNEQFF

D gene: TRBD2
J gene: TRBJ2-5
V gene: TRBV18
clone size: .
CDR3 DNA: TGTGCCAGCTCACCACCGGGACTAGCGGTTCAAGAGACCCAGTACTTC
CDR3 protein: CASSPPGLAVQETQYF

D gene: .
J gene: TRBJ1-3
V gene: TRBV3-1/TRBV3-2
clone size: .
CDR3 DNA: TGTGCCAGCAGCCAAGTCCTCGGAGGTGGAAACACCATATATTTT
CDR3 protein: CASSQVLGGGNTIYF

D gene: TRBD1
J gene: TRBJ2-3
V gene: TRBV11-3
clone size: few
CDR3 DNA: TGTGCCAGCAGCTTAGCGACAGGGTTCACAGATACGCAGTATTTT
CDR3 protein: CASSLATGFTDTQYF

D gene: .
J gene: TRBJ2-7
V gene: TRBV13
clone size: .
CDR3 DNA: TGTGCCAGCAGCTTACTAGGGGTGTCCGAGCAGTACTTC
CDR3 protein: CASSLLGVSEQYF

D gene: .
J gene: TRBJ1-5
V gene: TRBV21-1
clone size: few
CDR3 DNA: TGTGCCAGCAGCAACGGACAGGGAGTAACTCAGCCCCAGCATTTT
CDR3 protein: CASSNGQGVTQPQHF

D gene: TRBD2
J gene: TRBJ2-1
V gene: TRBV11-2
clone size: .
CDR3 DNA: TGTGCCAGCAGCCCCGGGACTAGCGGGGGTCTGGGAGAGCAGTTCTTC
CDR3 protein: CASSPGTSGGLGEQFF

D gene: TRBD2
J gene: TRBJ2-7
V gene: TRBV30
clone size: .
CDR3 DNA: TGTGCCTGGAGTGAGCGGGGGCTCTACGAGCAGTACTTC
CDR3 protein: CAWSERGLYEQYF

D gene: TRBD2
J gene: TRBJ2-3
V gene: TRBV5-4
clone size: few
CDR3 DNA: TGTGCCAGCAGCTTGAGGACTAGCGGCACAGATACGCAGTATTTT
CDR3 protein: CASSLRTSGTDTQYF

D gene: .
J gene: TRBJ1-6
V gene: TRBV27
clone size: .
CDR3 DNA: TGTGCCAGCAGTTTATCGGGCAACACACCTAATTCACCCCTCCACTTT
CDR3 protein: CASSLSGNTPNSPLHF

D gene: .
J gene: TRBJ2-1
V gene: TRBV7-2
clone size: .
CDR3 DNA: TGTGCCAGCGGGCACCCGAACAATGAGCAGTTCTTC
CDR3 protein: CASGHPNNEQFF

D gene: TRBD2
J gene: TRBJ2-5
V gene: TRBV7-2
clone size: .
CDR3 DNA: TGTGCCAGCCGTTGGGGGGCTAGCGGGGGCCGCATCCAAGAGACCCAGTACTTC
CDR3 protein: CASRWGASGGRIQETQYF

D gene: TRBD1
J gene: TRBJ1-2
V gene: TRBV11-2
clone size: .
CDR3 DNA: TGTGCCAGCAGTCTGGACAGGGTTAGGGGCTACACCTTC
CDR3 protein: CASSLDRVRGYTF

D gene: TRBD2
J gene: TRBJ2-1
V gene: TRBV2
clone size: .
CDR3 DNA: TGTGCCAGCAGTGAATGGCGGGGGGGTTCTGGTGAGCAGTTCTTC
CDR3 protein: CASSEWRGGSGEQFF

D gene: .
J gene: TRBJ1-1
V gene: TRBV4-2
clone size: .
CDR3 DNA: TGTGCCAGCAGCCGCACCGGGAGGGGCAGTACTGAAGCTTTCTTT
CDR3 protein: CASSRTGRGSTEAFF

D gene: .
J gene: TRBJ1-6
V gene: TRBV5-6
clone size: .
CDR3 DNA: TGTGCCAGCCGCTCTACAGTCTCTTCACCCCTCCACTTT
CDR3 protein: CASRSTVSSPLHF

D gene: .
J gene: TRBJ1-4
V gene: TRBV19
clone size: few
CDR3 DNA: TGTGCCAGTAACCCTAGGGGGAGCAGTACAACTAATGAAAAACTGTTTTTT
CDR3 protein: CASNPRGSSTTNEKLFF

D gene: TRBD1
J gene: TRBJ1-4
V gene: TRBV30
clone size: .
CDR3 DNA: TGTGCCTGGAGTTCCATAGGACAGGGTGCTGAAAAACTGTTTTTT
CDR3 protein: CAWSSIGQGAEKLFF

D gene: .
J gene: TRBJ2-3
V gene: TRBV18
clone size: .
CDR3 DNA: TGTGCCAGCTCACCCGCCGGGGATACGCAGTATTTT
CDR3 protein: CASSPAGDTQYF

D gene: TRBD1
J gene: TRBJ1-2
V gene: TRBV30
clone size: .
CDR3 DNA: TGTGCCTGGAGGGGGGACAGAAACTATGGCTACACCTTC
CDR3 protein: CAWRGDRNYGYTF

D gene: .
J gene: TRBJ1-2
V gene: TRBV7-9
clone size: .
CDR3 DNA: TGTGCCAGCAGCCCTAGGGACACCTATGGCTACACCTTC
CDR3 protein: CASSPRDTYGYTF

D gene: TRBD1
J gene: TRBJ1-1
V gene: TRBV12-3/TRBV12-4
clone size: .
CDR3 DNA: TGTGCCAGCAGTTTCGACAGGGACACTGAAGCTTTCTTT
CDR3 protein: CASSFDRDTEAFF

D gene: .
J gene: TRBJ2-3
V gene: TRBV28
clone size: .
CDR3 DNA: TGTGCCAGCAGTTTTGCGGGCTCAAGCACAGATACGCAGTATTTT
CDR3 protein: CASSFAGSSTDTQYF

D gene: TRBD1
J gene: TRBJ1-5
V gene: TRBV4-1
clone size: .
CDR3 DNA: TGCGCCAGCAGCCACGAGGGACAGGGTAGTTTTCAGCCCCAGCATTTT
CDR3 protein: CASSHEGQGSFQPQHF

D gene: TRBD1
J gene: TRBJ2-1
V gene: TRBV5-1
clone size: .
CDR3 DNA: TGCGCCAGCAGCCCCGTCGGACAGGGTGGTAATAGGAATGAGCAGTTCTTC
CDR3 protein: CASSPVGQGGNRNEQFF

D gene: .
J gene: TRBJ2-5
V gene: TRBV11-2
clone size: .
CDR3 DNA: TGTGCCAGCAGCTTAGTGGGGCAGGCCCAGGAGACCCAGTACTTC
CDR3 protein: CASSLVGQAQETQYF

D gene: .
J gene: TRBJ2-1
V gene: TRBV28
clone size: once
CDR3 DNA: TGTGCCAGCAGCCAGGACTACAATGAGCAGTTCTTC
CDR3 protein: CASSQDYNEQFF

D gene: .
J gene: TRBJ2-3
V gene: TRBV30
clone size: .
CDR3 DNA: TGTGCCTGGAGCCTAGGGGCAGGCGATAGCACAGATACGCAGTATTTT
CDR3 protein: CAWSLGAGDSTDTQYF

D gene: .
J gene: TRBJ1-1
V gene: TRBV6-5
clone size: .
CDR3 DNA: TGTGCCAGCAGTTATTGGGCCACGACCCCGAACACTGAAGCTTTCTTT
CDR3 protein: CASSYWATTPNTEAFF

D gene: .
J gene: TRBJ2-3
V gene: TRBV12-3/TRBV12-4
clone size: .
CDR3 DNA: TGTGCCAGCATTCGGGGGAGCACAGATACGCAGTATTTT
CDR3 protein: CASIRGSTDTQYF

D gene: TRBD1
J gene: TRBJ1-2
V gene: TRBV19
clone size: .
CDR3 DNA: TGTGCCAGTAGTCCGACAGGGCATGGCTACACCTTC
CDR3 protein: CASSPTGHGYTF

D gene: .
J gene: TRBJ2-2
V gene: TRBV5-4
clone size: .
CDR3 DNA: TGTGCCAGCAGCTTCGGGACAAGGAACACCGGGGAGCTGTTTTTT
CDR3 protein: CASSFGTRNTGELFF

D gene: TRBD1
J gene: TRBJ1-6
V gene: TRBV6-5
clone size: once
CDR3 DNA: TGTGCCAGCAGTTACTCGATGGACAGGAATAATTCACCCCTCCACTTT
CDR3 protein: CASSYSMDRNNSPLHF

D gene: TRBD1
J gene: TRBJ1-5
V gene: TRBV7-8
clone size: .
CDR3 DNA: TGTGCCAGCAGCCTGGACAGGGCGAGGTGGGGTCAGCCCCAGCATTTT
CDR3 protein: CASSLDRARWGQPQHF

D gene: .
J gene: TRBJ1-1
V gene: TRBV10-3
clone size: .
CDR3 DNA: TGTGCCATCTCAGGGGTGACTGAAGCTTTCTTT
CDR3 protein: CAISGVTEAFF

D gene: .
J gene: TRBJ2-7
V gene: TRBV5-1
clone size: .
CDR3 DNA: TGCGCCAGCAGCGGAGATTACTACGAGCAGTACTTC
CDR3 protein: CASSGDYYEQYF

D gene: .
J gene: TRBJ2-7
V gene: TRBV21-1
clone size: .
CDR3 DNA: TGTGCCAGCAGCAAAGGTCGAAGAGGGCATCTGAACTACGAGCAGTACTTC
CDR3 protein: CASSKGRRGHLNYEQYF

D gene: TRBD1
J gene: TRBJ1-1
V gene: TRBV6-5
clone size: few
CDR3 DNA: TGTGCCAGCAGTCGGGACAGGGCGAACACTGAAGCTTTCTTT
CDR3 protein: CASSRDRANTEAFF

D gene: TRBD2
J gene: TRBJ2-1
V gene: TRBV30
clone size: .
CDR3 DNA: TGTGCCTGGAGGGGAAGGCTAGCGGGGGCCCGCTCCTACAATGAGCAGTTCTTC
CDR3 protein: CAWRGRLAGARSYNEQFF

D gene: TRBD2
J gene: TRBJ2-1
V gene: TRBV6-2/TRBV6-3
clone size: .
CDR3 DNA: TGTGCCAGCAGCTTACTAGCGGGGAAGCAGTTCTTC
CDR3 protein: CASSLLAGKQFF

D gene: .
J gene: TRBJ1-4
V gene: TRBV5-1
clone size: .
CDR3 DNA: TGCGCCAGCAGCCAGACCATCCGACAGGAGCCTAATGAAAAACTGTTTTTT
CDR3 protein: CASSQTIRQEPNEKLFF